These 9 T cell receptor beta chains were sequenced from one sample in a study of patients and donors after allogeneic stem cell transplantation. In TCRdb, the RT-PCR reads were re-called with MiXCR into one record per CDR3 protein. The table lists approximately 210,000 distinct CDR3 sequences, 41% of them singletons. Sequenced: blood, either unsorted or a sorted T cell fraction (not recorded which). These receptors all come from a human donor who was either an allogeneic HSCT recipient or a stem cell or donor lymphocyte infusion donor (not recorded which). It is not recorded whose cells these are; they may come from a transplant donor.

The chain links TRBV7-9 to TRBJ2-3; 7 nucleotides agree with TRBD2. Per germline, CDR1 SEHNR and CDR2 FQNEAQ (reference sequence). The CDR3 has 16 residues. V lost 4 bases and J lost 2; bases outside the gene matches: 9. DNA of the CDR3: TGTGCCAGCAGCTCCGCCCGGCGGGAGTTCACAGATACGCAGTATTTT. Encoded protein: CASSSARREFTDTQYF.

This chain uses TRBV5-1 with TRBJ2-1, with D maybe TRBD2 (6 bases). This CDR3 has 14 amino acids. Trimming left V 4 bases short and J 10 bases short, with 18 bases between. Germline CDR1 reads SGHRS; CDR2 reads YFSETQ. The CDR3 region is CASSPYGTPVEQFF. The CDR3 nucleotides read TGCGCCAGCAGCCCCTACGGGACTCCGGTCGAGCAGTTCTTC.

The chain couples TRBV9 to TRBJ1-1; no clear D gene. V was trimmed by 3 bases and J by 7 bases, leaving 13 bases between them. The CDR3 spans 13 residues. Germline V gene data show CDR1 as SGDLS and CDR2 as YYNGEE. CDR3 coding DNA: TGTGCCAGCAGCGCGGCTTCCGGGCTTGAAGCTTTCTTT. Its protein is CASSAASGLEAFF.

The chain couples TRBV15 to TRBJ1-4; no reliable D call. V lost 2 bases and J 0 bases, leaving 10 bases between the germline ends. Germline V CDR1 and CDR2: LNHNV, YYDKDF (reference sequence). The CDR3 is made up of 16 amino acids. The CDR3 loop is CATSRKGGPTNEKLFF. The CDR3 DNA reads TGTGCCACCAGCAGAAAGGGAGGTCCAACTAATGAAAAACTGTTTTTT.

The rearrangement uses TRBV18 and TRBJ1-4; the D is unclear. V was pared by 1 base and J by 4 bases, with 13 bases between. In germline, CDR1 is KGHSH, CDR2 LQKENI. This CDR3 spans 16 amino acids. The CDR3 protein is CASSPRSTQDNEKLFF. The DNA of the CDR3 is TGTGCCAGCTCACCACGGTCCACCCAGGATAATGAAAAACTGTTTTTT.

This chain uses TRBV7-2 with TRBJ2-1; 13 nucleotides line up with TRBD2. Germline CDR1 reads SGHTA; CDR2 reads FQGNSA. The V gene end was trimmed by 2 bases and the J gene end by 0 bases; junction bases not matched to a gene: 7. The CDR3 is made up of 19 amino acids. The CDR3 region has the DNA TGTGCCAGCAGCTTACGCACTAGCGGGAGGGTCCACTCCTACAATGAGCAGTTCTTC. This gives the protein CASSLRTSGRVHSYNEQFF.

The chain joins TRBV20-1 to TRBJ2-1, with 7 bases identical to TRBD2. J was trimmed by 8 bases and V by 6 bases; bases with no gene match: 4. Germline values: CDR1 DFQATT, CDR2 SNEGSKA (reference sequence). This CDR3 region has 11 residues. CDR3 loop: CSALASDEQFF. CDR3 in DNA: TGCAGTGCACTAGCGTCGGATGAGCAGTTCTTC.

This chain uses TRBV12-3 or TRBV12-4 with TRBJ2-4, with a tentative D call TRBD2 (5 bases). CDR3 length equals 14 residues. The ends were cut back, 5 bases at V and 2 bases at J, with 10 bases in the middle. DNA of the CDR3: TGTGCCAGCAGTCCTCACGGGACCAAAAACATTCAGTACTTC. Translating gives CASSPHGTKNIQYF.

The rearrangement joins TRBV14 to TRBJ2-4; no definite D call. This CDR3 is built from 11 residues. Per germline, CDR1 SGHDN and CDR2 FVKESK. V was cut by 6 bases and J by 8 bases, with 8 bases left in between. DNA for the CDR3: TGTGCCAGCAGTTCCGGCTACATTCAGTACTTC. It translates to CASSSGYIQYF. Full variable domain (rest looked up from reference TRBV14 and TRBJ2-4): EAGVTQFPSHSVIEKGQTVTLRCDPISGHDNLYWYRRVMGKEIKFLLHFVKESKQDESGMPNNRFLAERTGGTYSTLKVQPAELEDSGVYFCASSSGYIQYFGAGTRLSVL.